Presented here are 30 T cell receptor beta chains from one specimen sequenced in a study of cytomegalovirus exposure and HLA in healthy donors. This PCR relied on a set of 60 Vbeta primers and 13 Jbeta primers. The method was immunoSEQ multiplex PCR; TCRdb's version includes in-frame clones alone and lacks a portion of them. The table has 130,000 to 150,000 clones, roughly 70% seen once. Sequencing input: PBMCs. All receptors derive from a man aged 18 to 30 in good health and CMV-seropositive.

The rearrangement links TRBV5-1 to TRBJ1-4; a possible D gene is TRBD1 (6 bases). Germline CDR1 is SGHRS and CDR2 is YFSETQ. The CDR3 is made up of 15 amino acids. V was clipped by 1 base and J by 6 bases, with 13 bases between them. Here the CDR3 reads CASSLTGFWDEKLFF. The CDR3 DNA sequence: TGCGCCAGCAGCTTGACAGGGTTTTGGGATGAAAAACTGTTTTTT.

This clone was detected only a few times. The rearrangement joins TRBV29-1 to TRBJ2-2; D is perhaps TRBD2 (6 bases). CDR3 length: 12 residues. Trimming cost V 0 bases and J 9 bases, with 8 bases left between them. The V gene's germline CDR1 is SQVTM and CDR2 ANQGSEA. The CDR3 region has the DNA TGCAGCGTTGAAGAGGGGGGAAGGGAGCTGTTTTTT. It translates to CSVEEGGRELFF.

This clone appeared a few times. At the DNA level, this CDR3 is encoded by other sequences in the same sample as well. The V call is TRBV4-3, the J call TRBJ2-4, with D possibly TRBD1 on 6 matching bases. This CDR3 has 14 amino acids. V lost 1 base to trimming and J lost 4 bases, with 8 bases between them. Germline V lookup: CDR1 LGHNA, CDR2 YSLEER. In nucleotides, the CDR3 is TGCGCCAGCAGCCAAGGAGGACAGAAAAACATTCAGTACTTC. This gives the protein CASSQGGQKNIQYF.

V is TRBV4-1 and J is TRBJ1-5; the D gene is possibly TRBD1 (5 bases). This CDR3 region has 14 residues. Germline loops: CDR1 MGHRA, CDR2 YSYEKL. V gave up 1 base and J gave up 5 bases, with 9 bases separating them. CDR3 coding DNA: TGCGCCAGCAGCCAAGGGGAGGGGTATCAGCCCCAGCATTTT. Its protein is CASSQGEGYQPQHF.

With regard to this clone: The same CDR3 can be traced to other DNA sequences in this sample. The chain joins TRBV2 to TRBJ2-7, with D possibly TRBD1 on 5 matching bases. The V and J ends lost 6 bases and 4 bases respectively, with 10 bases between them. CDR3 length equals 12 residues. Germline V gene lookup returns CDR1 SNHLY and CDR2 FYNNEI. CDR3 DNA: TGTGCCAGCAGCGGCAGGGCTTACGAGCAGTACTTC. This sequence encodes CASSGRAYEQYF.

The rearrangement links TRBV19 to TRBJ1-6, with TRBD1 as a possible D gene (5 bases). This CDR3 has 14 amino acids. V shed 5 bases and J shed 8 bases, with 13 bases lying between them. Germline V gene data show CDR1 as LNHDA and CDR2 as SQIVND (reference sequence). The CDR3 loop is CASSAGRSDSPLHF. In DNA form, the CDR3 reads TGTGCCAGTAGTGCGGGGCGGTCGGATTCACCCCTCCACTTT.

The chain combines TRBV5-1 with TRBJ2-1; 8 bases map to TRBD2. CDR3 length: 16 amino acids. J lost 4 bases, V lost 0 bases, and 6 bases had no gene match. CDR1 and CDR2 from the germline V gene are SGHRS and YFSETQ. The CDR3 region is CASSLGSGGPYNEQFF. CDR3 DNA sequence: TGCGCCAGCAGCTTGGGCTCGGGAGGGCCATACAATGAGCAGTTCTTC.

Note on this clone: Other nucleotide sequences from this sample produce the same CDR3. This chain connects TRBV6-6 to TRBJ2-7, with D perhaps TRBD1 (6 bases). The germline V gene has CDR1 MNHNY and CDR2 SVGAGI (reference sequence). V gave up 1 base and J gave up 0 bases, with 10 bases separating them. The CDR3 contains 15 residues. The CDR3 protein is CASSYYDRSSYEQYF. The CDR3 bases are TGTGCCAGCAGTTACTACGACAGGAGCTCCTACGAGCAGTACTTC.

The V call is TRBV5-4, the J call TRBJ2-5; TRBD2 aligns across 13 bases. Unmatched junction bases numbered 8, after V lost 4 bases and J lost 5 bases. The germline gives CDR1 SGHNT, CDR2 YYREEE (reference sequence). The CDR3 contains 16 residues. CDR3 residues: CASSIGLAGAGETQYF. Here the CDR3 DNA reads TGTGCCAGCAGCATCGGACTAGCGGGAGCAGGGGAGACCCAGTACTTC.

J is TRBJ2-5 and V is TRBV29-1, with TRBD1 as a possible D gene (6 bases). Trimming pared 4 bases from V and 2 bases from J, leaving 11 bases between. The CDR3 has 13 residues. Germline CDR1 and CDR2: SQVTM and ANQGSEA. The DNA for the CDR3 is TGCAGCGTTGCGACAGGAGCACAAGAGACCCAGTACTTC. Amino acid sequence: CSVATGAQETQYF.

This clone was recorded a few times. The V gene is TRBV28, the J gene TRBJ2-1, with a weak D call TRBD1 (6 bases). This CDR3 has 13 amino acids. Looked up from germline, CDR1 is MDHEN and CDR2 is SYDVKM. The germline V and J ends were trimmed by 7 bases and 6 bases, with 13 bases remaining between them. This CDR3 is CASIATGSNEQFF. Here the CDR3 DNA reads TGTGCCAGCATCGCCACAGGGAGCAATGAGCAGTTCTTC.

The chain uses TRBV28 and TRBJ2-1; no definite D call. The CDR3 covers 12 residues. V lost 5 bases and J lost 1, with 3 bases in between. The germline V gene encodes CDR1 MDHEN and CDR2 SYDVKM. This chain's CDR3 is CASSLSYNEQFF. CDR3 nucleotides: TGTGCCAGCAGTCTTTCCTACAATGAGCAGTTCTTC.

V and J are TRBV5-1 and TRBJ2-1, with TRBD2 matching 10 bases. This CDR3 has 16 residues. Unmatched junction bases numbered 8, after V lost 1 base and J lost 7 bases. The germline V gene encodes CDR1 SGHRS and CDR2 YFSETQ. The CDR3 loop reads CASSLRLAGLENEQFF. The CDR3 coding sequence is TGCGCCAGCAGCTTGCGACTAGCGGGTCTAGAGAATGAGCAGTTCTTC.

CDR3 amino acids: CASGAIGIEKLFF. The CDR3 nucleotides are TGTGCCAGCGGGGCCATAGGGATTGAAAAACTGTTTTTT. This chain links TRBV2 with TRBJ1-4; perhaps TRBD1 as D (5 bases). V lost 8 bases and J 7 bases, leaving 14 bases between the germline ends. Per the germline V gene, CDR1 is SNHLY and CDR2 is FYNNEI. This CDR3 contains 13 residues.

This rearrangement joins TRBV28 to TRBJ2-7, with TRBD1 identical over 7 bases. The CDR3 extends over 17 amino acids. The germline CDR1 and CDR2 sequences are MDHEN and SYDVKM. V lost 2 bases, J lost 6 bases, and 16 bases stayed unmatched. CDR3 sequence (DNA): TGTGCCAGCAGTTTAATCGTAGGAGGTGACAGGGCTCTCGAGCAGTACTTC. It yields the protein CASSLIVGGDRALEQYF.

The gene calls are TRBV7-9 and TRBJ1-4, with 10 bases fitting TRBD1. Looked up from germline, CDR1 is SEHNR and CDR2 is FQNEAQ (reference sequence). The CDR3 runs to 16 residues. The junction had 3 bases not matched to a gene; V was cut back by 2 bases and J by 3 bases. The CDR3 sequence: CASSLSTGGSNEKLFF. DNA for the CDR3: TGTGCCAGCAGCTTATCGACAGGGGGCTCTAATGAAAAACTGTTTTTT.

The CDR3 sequence: CASSPGTGREKLFF. CDR3 in DNA: TGTGCCAGCAGCCCTGGGACAGGGAGGGAAAAACTGTTTTTT. The rearrangement uses TRBV4-2 and TRBJ1-4; 9 bases are a match to TRBD1. Per the germline V gene, CDR1 is LGHNA and CDR2 is YNFKEQ. The CDR3 totals 14 residues. Trimming at V came to 4 bases and at J to 8 bases, leaving 5 bases not matched to a gene.

V gene TRBV7-2 combines with J gene TRBJ2-7; maybe TRBD1 (5 bases). Germline CDR1 reads SGHTA; CDR2 reads FQGNSA. V dropped 0 bases and J dropped 6 bases, with 12 bases sitting between them. The CDR3 has 14 amino acids. The CDR3 reads CASSLAGRTGEQYF. The CDR3 DNA follows: TGTGCCAGCAGCTTAGCCGGGCGAACAGGCGAGCAGTACTTC.

The gene calls are TRBV27 and TRBJ2-7; D possibly corresponds to TRBD1 (5 bases). CDR3 length: 15 residues. Trimming left V 2 bases short and J 2 bases short, with 13 bases between. The germline gives CDR1 MNHEY, CDR2 SMNVEV (reference sequence). The DNA of the CDR3 is TGTGCCAGCAGTTTAGTCGCTGACAGCCCCTACGAGCAGTACTTC. The encoded protein is CASSLVADSPYEQYF.

The chain has TRBV19 and TRBJ2-1, with TRBD1 matching over 9 bases. The CDR3 loop spans 15 amino acids. Trimming cost V 5 bases and J 8 bases; bases outside gene matches: 10. Germline V CDR1 and CDR2: LNHDA, SQIVND (reference sequence). For the CDR3, the DNA is TGTGCCAGTAGTCCCCACAGGGGGCGCCGAGATGAGCAGTTCTTC. Translation gives CASSPHRGRRDEQFF.

This clone occurred once. V and J are TRBV19 and TRBJ1-1; possible D gene TRBD1, 5 bases. This CDR3 spans 17 amino acids. With 3 bases removed from V and 1 base from J, the gap between germline ends came to 18 bases. Germline-derived CDR1 and CDR2 are LNHDA and SQIVND (reference sequence). The CDR3 coding sequence is TGTGCCAGTAGTATTGCGGGGGTGCAGGCCTGGAACACTGAAGCTTTCTTT. It specifies CASSIAGVQAWNTEAFF.

This chain links TRBV5-1 with TRBJ1-6; tentative D call: TRBD1 (5 bases). Trimming cost V 5 bases and J 6 bases, with 12 bases left between them. From germline, CDR1 is SGHRS and CDR2 YFSETQ. The CDR3 spans 14 residues. The CDR3 protein is CASSSGLLNSPLHF. The CDR3 DNA reads TGCGCCAGCAGTTCGGGACTCCTTAATTCACCCCTCCACTTT.

The chain joins TRBV29-1 to TRBJ1-6; the D gene is possibly TRBD1 (5 bases). The CDR3 runs to 13 residues. Germline assignment: CDR1 SQVTM and CDR2 ANQGSEA. V was pared by 4 bases and J by 10 bases, with 14 bases between. The CDR3 region is CSVGEGARSPLHF. The CDR3 DNA reads as TGCAGCGTTGGGGAAGGGGCCAGGTCACCCCTCCACTTT.

Only one count was recorded for this clone. The rearrangement links TRBV18 to TRBJ1-5, with TRBD1 matching 9 bases. Trimming took 2 bases from V and 2 from J; bases not matched to a gene: 7. The CDR3 contains 17 residues. Per the germline V gene, CDR1 is KGHSH and CDR2 is LQKENI. The CDR3: CASSPNRGPGGNQPQHF. The CDR3 DNA is TGTGCCAGCTCACCAAACAGGGGGCCGGGCGGCAATCAGCCCCAGCATTTT.

This chain joins TRBV9 and TRBJ2-7; 7 bases line up with TRBD1. V trimming: 3 bases; J trimming: 4 bases; junction bases outside the gene matches: 7. Germline V lookup: CDR1 SGDLS, CDR2 YYNGEE. The CDR3 consists of 14 residues. In DNA, the CDR3 is TGTGCCAGCAGCGGGCCGGGACAGACATACGAGCAGTACTTC. It translates to CASSGPGQTYEQYF.

In this sample, this clone turned up a few times. This chain links TRBV6-6 with TRBJ2-5; D not resolved. CDR3 length equals 11 residues. V was clipped by 8 bases and J by 5 bases, with 9 bases between them. CDR1 and CDR2 (germline): MNHNY, SVGAGI (reference sequence). Here the CDR3 DNA reads TGTGCCAGCGAGTATACGGAGACCCAGTACTTC. Translated, it gives CASEYTETQYF.

This clone was seen a few times. This chain uses TRBV19 with TRBJ1-3, with TRBD1 matching 9 bases. The germline V gene has CDR1 LNHDA and CDR2 SQIVND (reference sequence). The CDR3 spans 16 residues. The V and J ends lost 5 bases and 0 bases, in that order; junction bases with no gene match: 5. The CDR3 spells CASSQQGARSGNTIYF. CDR3 nucleotide sequence: TGTGCCAGTAGTCAACAGGGGGCCCGCTCTGGAAACACCATATATTTT.

A few counts support this clone. The chain employs TRBV25-1 and TRBJ2-1; weak D call: TRBD1 (6 bases). The CDR3 is made up of 18 amino acids. Looked up from germline, CDR1 is MGHDK and CDR2 is SYGVNS. V was clipped by 3 bases and J by 2 bases, with 20 bases between them. In nucleotides, the CDR3 is TGTGCCAGCAGTGATCTGGTTCTTACAGGGTCGCCCTACAATGAGCAGTTCTTC. Protein: CASSDLVLTGSPYNEQFF.

Note on this clone: The junction and the germline gene differ at one end; a read error may be behind it. The CDR3 is CACRLGQGSYEQYF. CDR3 coding DNA: TGTGCCTGCAGATTGGGACAGGGGTCCTACGAGCAGTACTTC. V is TRBV6-1 and J is TRBJ2-7; 10 bases are shared with TRBD1. The V gene's germline CDR1 is MNHNS and CDR2 SASEGT. The CDR3 is made up of 14 amino acids.

Turning to this clone: One end of the junction varies from germline; a read error may be responsible. This rearrangement joins TRBV7-9 to TRBJ1-2, with D tentatively TRBD1 (5 bases). Germline V gives CDR1 SEHNR, CDR2 FQNEAQ (reference sequence). The CDR3 contains 12 residues. The CDR3 DNA is TGTTCCAGCAGCGTCAGGGATTATGGCTACACCTTC. Its protein product is CSSSVRDYGYTF.